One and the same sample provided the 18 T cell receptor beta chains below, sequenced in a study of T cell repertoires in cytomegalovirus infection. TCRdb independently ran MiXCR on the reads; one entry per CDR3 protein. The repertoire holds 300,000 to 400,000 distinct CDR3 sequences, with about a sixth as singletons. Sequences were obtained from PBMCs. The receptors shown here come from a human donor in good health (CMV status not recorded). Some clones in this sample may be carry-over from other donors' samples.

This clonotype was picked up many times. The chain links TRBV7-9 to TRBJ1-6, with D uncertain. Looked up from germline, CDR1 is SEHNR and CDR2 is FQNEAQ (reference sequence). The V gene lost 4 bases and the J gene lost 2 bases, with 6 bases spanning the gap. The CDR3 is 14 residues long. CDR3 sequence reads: CASSSPPYNSPLHF. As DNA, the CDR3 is TGTGCCAGCAGCTCCCCCCCCTATAATTCACCCCTCCACTTT.

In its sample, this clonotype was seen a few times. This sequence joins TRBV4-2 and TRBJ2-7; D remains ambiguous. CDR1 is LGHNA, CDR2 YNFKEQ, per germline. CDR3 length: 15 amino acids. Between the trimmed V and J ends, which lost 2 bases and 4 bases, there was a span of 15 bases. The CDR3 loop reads CASSQTGRTLYEQYF. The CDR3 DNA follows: TGTGCCAGCAGCCAAACTGGAAGGACCCTTTACGAGCAGTACTTC.

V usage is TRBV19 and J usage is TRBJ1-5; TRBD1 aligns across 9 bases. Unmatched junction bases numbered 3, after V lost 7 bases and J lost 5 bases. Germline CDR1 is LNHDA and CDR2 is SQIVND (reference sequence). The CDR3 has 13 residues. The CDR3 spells CASTGTGYQPQHF. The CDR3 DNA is TGTGCCAGTACGGGGACAGGGTATCAGCCCCAGCATTTT. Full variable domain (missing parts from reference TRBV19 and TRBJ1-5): DGGITQSPKYLFRKEGQNVTLSCEQNLNHDAMYWYRQDPGQGLRLIYYSQIVNDFQKGDIAEGYSVSREKKESFPLTVTSAQKNPTAFYLCASTGTGYQPQHFGDGTRLSIL.

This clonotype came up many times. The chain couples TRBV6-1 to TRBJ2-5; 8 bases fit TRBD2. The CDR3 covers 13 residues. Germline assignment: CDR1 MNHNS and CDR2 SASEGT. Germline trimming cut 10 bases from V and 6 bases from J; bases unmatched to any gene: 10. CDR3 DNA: TGTGCCACCCCCGGGGGGGCATCGAAGACCCAGTACTTC. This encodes CATPGGASKTQYF.

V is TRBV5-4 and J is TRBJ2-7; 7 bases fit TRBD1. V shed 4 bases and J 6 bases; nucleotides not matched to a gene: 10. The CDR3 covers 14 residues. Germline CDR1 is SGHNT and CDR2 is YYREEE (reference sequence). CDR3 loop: CASSRDSPLREQYF. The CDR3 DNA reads TGTGCCAGCAGCCGGGACAGCCCTCTCCGCGAGCAGTACTTC.

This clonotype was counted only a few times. The CDR3 here is CASRSTGTETQYF. In DNA form, the CDR3 reads TGTGCCAGTAGATCGACAGGAACAGAGACCCAGTACTTC. This chain connects TRBV19 to TRBJ2-5, with a weak D call TRBD1 (6 bases). The CDR3 is made up of 13 amino acids. From germline, CDR1 is LNHDA and CDR2 SQIVND (reference sequence). The V and J ends lost 6 bases and 4 bases respectively, with 12 bases between them.

The CDR3 DNA follows: TGCAGCGTTGACGTTGTCGGGACTAGCGGGGTACGGGCCCAGTACTTC. Its protein product is CSVDVVGTSGVRAQYF. This chain links TRBV29-1 with TRBJ2-5; the match to TRBD2 covers 13 bases. CDR1 is SQVTM and CDR2 is ANQGSEA in the germline V gene. The junction had 13 bases not matched to a gene; V was cut back by 3 bases and J by 9 bases. CDR3 length equals 16 residues.

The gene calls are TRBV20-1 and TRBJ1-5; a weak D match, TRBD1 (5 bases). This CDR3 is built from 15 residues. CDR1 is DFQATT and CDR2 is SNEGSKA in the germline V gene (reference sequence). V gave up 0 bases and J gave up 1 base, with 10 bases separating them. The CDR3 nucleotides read TGCAGTGCTAGAGAGCTGAGGGACAGCAATCAGCCCCAGCATTTT. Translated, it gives CSARELRDSNQPQHF.

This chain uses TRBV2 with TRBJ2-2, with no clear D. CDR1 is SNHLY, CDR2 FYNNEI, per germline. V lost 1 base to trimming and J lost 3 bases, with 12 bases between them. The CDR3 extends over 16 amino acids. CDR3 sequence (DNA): TGTGCCAGCAGTGAAGTAATAGCAACCTACACCGGGGAGCTGTTTTTT. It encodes CASSEVIATYTGELFF.

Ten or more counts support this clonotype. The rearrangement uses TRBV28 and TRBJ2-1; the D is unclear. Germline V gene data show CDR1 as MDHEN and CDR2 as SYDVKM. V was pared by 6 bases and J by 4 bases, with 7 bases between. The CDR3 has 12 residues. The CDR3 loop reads CASSLGYNEQFF. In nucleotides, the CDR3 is TGTGCCAGCAGCTTAGGGTACAATGAGCAGTTCTTC.

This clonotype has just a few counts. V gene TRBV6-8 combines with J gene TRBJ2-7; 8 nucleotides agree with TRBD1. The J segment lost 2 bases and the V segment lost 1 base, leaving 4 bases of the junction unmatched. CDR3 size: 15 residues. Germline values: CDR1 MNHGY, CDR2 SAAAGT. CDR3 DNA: TGTGCCAGCAGTTACTATGGACAGGGCCCCTACGAGCAGTACTTC. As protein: CASSYYGQGPYEQYF.

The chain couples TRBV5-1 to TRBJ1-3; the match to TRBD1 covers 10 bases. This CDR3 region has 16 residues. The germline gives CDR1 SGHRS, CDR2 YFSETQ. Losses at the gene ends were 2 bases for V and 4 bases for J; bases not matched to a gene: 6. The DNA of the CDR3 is TGCGCCAGCAGCTTACGACAGGGGGCGCCCGGAAACACCATATATTTT. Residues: CASSLRQGAPGNTIYF.

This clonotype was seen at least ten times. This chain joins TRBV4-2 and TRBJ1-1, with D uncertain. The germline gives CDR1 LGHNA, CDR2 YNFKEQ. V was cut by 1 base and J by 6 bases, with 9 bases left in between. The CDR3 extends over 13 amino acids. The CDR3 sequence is CASSQVGLAEAFF. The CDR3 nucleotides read TGTGCCAGCAGCCAAGTTGGCCTCGCTGAAGCTTTCTTT.

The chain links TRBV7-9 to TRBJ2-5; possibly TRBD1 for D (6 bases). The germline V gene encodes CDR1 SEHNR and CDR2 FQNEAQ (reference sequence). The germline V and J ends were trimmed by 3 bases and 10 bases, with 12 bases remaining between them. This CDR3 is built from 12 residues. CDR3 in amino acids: CASSLMKGDQYF. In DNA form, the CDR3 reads TGTGCCAGCAGCTTGATGAAGGGGGACCAGTACTTC. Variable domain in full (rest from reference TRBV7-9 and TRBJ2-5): DTGVSQNPRHKITKRGQNVTFRCDPISEHNRLYWYRQTLGQGPEFLTYFQNEAQLEKSRLLSDRFSAERPKGSFSTLEIQRTEQGDSAMYLCASSLMKGDQYFGPGTRLLVL.

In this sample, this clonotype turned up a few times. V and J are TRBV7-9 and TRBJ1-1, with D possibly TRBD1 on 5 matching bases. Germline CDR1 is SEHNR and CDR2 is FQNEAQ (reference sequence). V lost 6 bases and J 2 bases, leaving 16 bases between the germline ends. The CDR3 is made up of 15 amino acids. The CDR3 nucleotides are TGTGCCAGCAGGCCAAGCCGATGGGGCAACACTGAAGCTTTCTTT. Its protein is CASRPSRWGNTEAFF.

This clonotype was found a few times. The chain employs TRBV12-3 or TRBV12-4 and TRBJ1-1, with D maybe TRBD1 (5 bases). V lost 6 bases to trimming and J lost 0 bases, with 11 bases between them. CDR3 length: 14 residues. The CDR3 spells CASRGGGMNTEAFF. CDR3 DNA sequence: TGTGCCAGCAGGGGGGGGGGAATGAACACTGAAGCTTTCTTT.

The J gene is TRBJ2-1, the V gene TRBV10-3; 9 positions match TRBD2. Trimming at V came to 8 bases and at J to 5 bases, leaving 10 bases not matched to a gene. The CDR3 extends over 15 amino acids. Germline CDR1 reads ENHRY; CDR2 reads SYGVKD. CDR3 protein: CAIASIGGGDNEQFF. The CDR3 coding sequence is TGTGCCATCGCTTCTATTGGCGGGGGGGACAATGAGCAGTTCTTC.

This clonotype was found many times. CDR3 DNA sequence: TGTGCCAGCAGCCCCGGGACAGGGGCCGTCTACGAGCAGTACTTC. Translated, it gives CASSPGTGAVYEQYF. The chain uses TRBV7-2 and TRBJ2-7, with TRBD1 matching 10 bases. The CDR3 runs 15 residues. Germline V gene data show CDR1 as SGHTA and CDR2 as FQGNSA. V was clipped by 5 bases and J by 3 bases; unmatched bases: 7.